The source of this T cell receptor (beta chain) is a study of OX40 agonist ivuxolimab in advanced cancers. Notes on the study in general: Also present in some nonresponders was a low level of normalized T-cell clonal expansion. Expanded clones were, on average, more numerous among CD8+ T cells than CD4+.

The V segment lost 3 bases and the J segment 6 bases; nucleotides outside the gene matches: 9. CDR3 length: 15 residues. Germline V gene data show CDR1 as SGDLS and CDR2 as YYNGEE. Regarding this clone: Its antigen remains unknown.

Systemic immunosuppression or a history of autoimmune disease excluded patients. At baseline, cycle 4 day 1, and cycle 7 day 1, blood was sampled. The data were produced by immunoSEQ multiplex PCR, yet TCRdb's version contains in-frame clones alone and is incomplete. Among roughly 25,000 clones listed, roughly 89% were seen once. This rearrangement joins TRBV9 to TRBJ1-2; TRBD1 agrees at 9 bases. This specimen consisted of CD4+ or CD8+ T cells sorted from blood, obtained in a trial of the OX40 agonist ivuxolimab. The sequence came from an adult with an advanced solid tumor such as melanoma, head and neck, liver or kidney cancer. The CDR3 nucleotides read TGTGCCAGCAGCGCCCCCGGGACAGGGAAGAATGGCTACACCTTC. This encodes CASSAPGTGKNGYTF.